The following is a TCR beta chain sequence with its context. This clonotype was counted between two and nine times. Its antigen specificity is not known. Base quality data are lacking; no much larger clone is found one base away. These data are taken from a study of T-cell reconstitution after alpha-beta-depleted transplantation in children (dated by TCRdb to about 2016). Concerning the study at large: T-cell immune reconstitution after TCRalphabeta/CD19-depleted allogeneic hematopoietic cell transplantation in children was quantitatively tracked in the study by means of TCR repertoire profiling. Study-wide conclusions, independent of this receptor: In some patients, the high TCRbeta diversity seen at day 60 was put down to recipient T cells and intrathymic progenitors that had survived conditioning. Over subsequent months, a decline in hyperexpanded clone frequencies was noted, and after one year, T-cell counts and TCRbeta diversity were mostly ascribed to newly produced T cells. The apparently early alphabetaT-cell count recovery about two months after transplant was reportedly dependent on only several hundred rapidly expanded clones derived from non-depleted graft cells.

The treatment or condition label, as the study defines it: allogeneic hematopoietic cell transplantation with graft depleted of TCRalphabeta T cells and CD19 B cells. Transplant recipients were children who received TCRalphabeta/CD19-depleted allogeneic hematopoietic cell grafts. V is shortened by 5 bases, J by 4 bases, and the region joining them spans 14 bases. From cysteine to phenylalanine, the CDR3 is 15 amino acids long. Left in the record is the CDR3 DNA by itself, 45 bases read in frame from the first base. CDR1 and CDR2 (SGHTA, FQGTGA) derive from the germline V gene. Libraries were built with PCR. The sample was run on an Illumina HiSeq 2500. Molecular barcoding was employed in the preparation of TCR libraries, with unique molecular identifiers being used to normalize TCRbeta repertoire quantification. The public reads were quality trimmed at Q25 with fastp and then assembled into clones with MiXCR by TCRdb, keeping productive beta chains. Rows are combined by CDR3 protein, so each entry shows the most common genes and DNA. In this sample the table shows about 240,000 distinct CDR3 sequences, 25% of which occur a single time. The ten largest clonotypes hold roughly 2.6% of the sample.

The chain links TRBV7-3 with TRBJ2-2, with the D gene call left open. Sequencing was performed on PBMCs, taken before TCRalphabeta/CD19-depleted stem cell transplant. The sequence derives from a girl aged 2-10 years with Fanconi anemia, due to receive a stem cell transplant. The DNA is TGTGCCAGCAGCCGTTTGTGGGATGGCACCGGGGAGCTGTTTTTT. It specifies CASSRLWDGTGELFF.